The entry below gives a single TCR beta chain sequence along with its context. The sample originates from a study of shared clonotypes between healthy human individuals. Study in general: Per donor, three plates held CD4 naive cells, three held CD4 memory, two held CD8 naive and one held CD8 memory.

Profiling relied on immunoSEQ multiplex PCR, and the TCRdb table lists in-frame clones only, not all of them. This sample carries 2,500,000 or so clones, about nine tenths of them seen once, and the ten largest clones take 0.3% to 0.4%. Germline V gene sequence: CDR1 SGHTA, CDR2 FQGTGA. The CDR3 is 14 amino acids. V trimming: 2 bases; J trimming: 6 bases; junction bases outside the gene matches: 6. The rearrangement links TRBV7-3 to TRBJ2-7, with 8 positions matching TRBD2. The sample was naive CD4+ T cells from PBMCs. Subset here: CD45RA+ positively selected. This clonotype was obtained from a man aged 18 to 29 in good health. Some clones in this sample may be carry-over from other donors' samples. CDR3 sequence: CASSLFGLAGEQYF. The DNA of the CDR3 is TGTGCCAGCAGCTTATTTGGACTAGCTGGCGAGCAGTACTTC.